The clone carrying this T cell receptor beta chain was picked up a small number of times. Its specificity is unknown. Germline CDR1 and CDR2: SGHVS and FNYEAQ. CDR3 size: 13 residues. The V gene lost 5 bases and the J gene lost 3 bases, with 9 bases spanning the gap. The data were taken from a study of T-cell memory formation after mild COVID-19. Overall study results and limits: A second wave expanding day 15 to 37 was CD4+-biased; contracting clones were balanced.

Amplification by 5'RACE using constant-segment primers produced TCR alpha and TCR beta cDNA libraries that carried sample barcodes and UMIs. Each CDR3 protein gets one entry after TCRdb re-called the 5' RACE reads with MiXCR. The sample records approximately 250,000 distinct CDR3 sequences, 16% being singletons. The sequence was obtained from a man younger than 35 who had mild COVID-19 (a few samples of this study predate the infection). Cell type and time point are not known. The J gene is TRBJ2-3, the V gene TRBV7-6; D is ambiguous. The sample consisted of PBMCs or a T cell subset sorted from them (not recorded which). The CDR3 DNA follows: TGTGCCAGCAGCCCAATCCGTACAGATACGCAGTATTTT. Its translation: CASSPIRTDTQYF.